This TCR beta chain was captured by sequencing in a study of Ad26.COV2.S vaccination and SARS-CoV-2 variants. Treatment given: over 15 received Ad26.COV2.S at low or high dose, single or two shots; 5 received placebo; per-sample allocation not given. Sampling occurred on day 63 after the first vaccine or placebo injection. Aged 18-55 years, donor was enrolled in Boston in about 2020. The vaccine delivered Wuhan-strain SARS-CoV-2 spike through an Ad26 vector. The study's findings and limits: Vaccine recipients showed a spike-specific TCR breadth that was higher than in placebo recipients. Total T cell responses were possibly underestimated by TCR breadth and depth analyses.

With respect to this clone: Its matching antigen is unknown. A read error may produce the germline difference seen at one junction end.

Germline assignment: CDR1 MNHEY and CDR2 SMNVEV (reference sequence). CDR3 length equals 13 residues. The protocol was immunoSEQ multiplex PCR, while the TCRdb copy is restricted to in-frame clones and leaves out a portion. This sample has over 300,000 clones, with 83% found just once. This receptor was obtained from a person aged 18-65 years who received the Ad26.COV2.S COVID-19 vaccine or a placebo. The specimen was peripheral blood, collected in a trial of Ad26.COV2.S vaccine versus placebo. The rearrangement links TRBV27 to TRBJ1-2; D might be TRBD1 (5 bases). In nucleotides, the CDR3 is TGTGCCAGCAGGCAGGGTCTGGGCTATCGCTACACCTTC. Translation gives CASRQGLGYRYTF.